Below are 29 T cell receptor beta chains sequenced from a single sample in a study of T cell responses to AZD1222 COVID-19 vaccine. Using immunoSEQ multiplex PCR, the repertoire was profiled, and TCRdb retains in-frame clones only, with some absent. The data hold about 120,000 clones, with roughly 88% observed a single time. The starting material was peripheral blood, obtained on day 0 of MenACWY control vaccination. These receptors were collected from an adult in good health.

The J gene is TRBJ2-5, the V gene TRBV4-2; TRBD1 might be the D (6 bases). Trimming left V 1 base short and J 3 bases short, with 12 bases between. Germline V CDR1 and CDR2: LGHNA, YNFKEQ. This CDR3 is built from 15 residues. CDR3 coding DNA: TGTGCCAGCAGCCAAGGGTCCAGGGGAGAAGAGACCCAGTACTTC. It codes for CASSQGSRGEETQYF.

In nucleotides, the CDR3 is TGTGCCAGCAGTGAAGAAGGTAGGAATTCACCCCTCCACTTT. Its protein is CASSEEGRNSPLHF. V usage is TRBV2 and J usage is TRBJ1-6; D unclear. This CDR3 spans 14 amino acids. V lost 1 base and J 7 bases, leaving 8 bases between the germline ends. Looked up from germline, CDR1 is SNHLY and CDR2 is FYNNEI.

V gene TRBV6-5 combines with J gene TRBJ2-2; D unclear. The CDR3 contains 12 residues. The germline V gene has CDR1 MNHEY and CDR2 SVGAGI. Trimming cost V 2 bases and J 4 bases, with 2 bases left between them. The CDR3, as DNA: TGTGCCAGCAGTTACCCCACCGGGGAGCTGTTTTTT. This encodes CASSYPTGELFF.

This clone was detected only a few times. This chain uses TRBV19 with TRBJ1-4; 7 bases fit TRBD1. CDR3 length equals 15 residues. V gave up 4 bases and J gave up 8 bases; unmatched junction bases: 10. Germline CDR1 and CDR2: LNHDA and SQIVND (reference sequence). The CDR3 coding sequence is TGTGCCAGTAGTACCCGGGACAGTTCAGACGAAAAACTGTTTTTT. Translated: CASSTRDSSDEKLFF.

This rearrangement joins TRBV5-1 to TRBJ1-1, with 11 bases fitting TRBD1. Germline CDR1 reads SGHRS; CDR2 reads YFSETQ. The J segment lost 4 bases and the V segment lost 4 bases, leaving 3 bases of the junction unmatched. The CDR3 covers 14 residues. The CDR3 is CASSAGTGGTEAFF. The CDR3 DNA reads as TGCGCCAGCAGCGCCGGGACAGGGGGCACTGAAGCTTTCTTT.

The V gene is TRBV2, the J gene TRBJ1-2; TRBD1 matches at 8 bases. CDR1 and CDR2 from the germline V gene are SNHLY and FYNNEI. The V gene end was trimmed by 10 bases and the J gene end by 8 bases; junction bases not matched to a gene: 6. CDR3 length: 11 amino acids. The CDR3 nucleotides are TGTGCCAACGGGGACAGGACGGGCTACACCTTC. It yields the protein CANGDRTGYTF.

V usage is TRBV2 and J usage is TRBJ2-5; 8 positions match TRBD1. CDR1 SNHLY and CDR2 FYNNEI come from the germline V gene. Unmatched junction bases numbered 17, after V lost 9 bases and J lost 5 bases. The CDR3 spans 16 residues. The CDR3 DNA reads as TGTGCCAGGTCCCTGGGGACAGGAGCCAAGTTGGAGACCCAGTACTTC. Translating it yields CARSLGTGAKLETQYF.

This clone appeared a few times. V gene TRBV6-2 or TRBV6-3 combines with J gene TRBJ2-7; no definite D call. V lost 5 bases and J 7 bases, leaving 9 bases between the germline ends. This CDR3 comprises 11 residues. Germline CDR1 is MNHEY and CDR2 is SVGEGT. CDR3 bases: TGTGCCAGCAGTCGTCGTGGAGAGCAGTACTTC. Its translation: CASSRRGEQYF.

The chain's CDR3 is CASSGGTGEGSWNEQFF. CDR3 DNA sequence: TGTGCCAGCAGCGGGGGGACAGGGGAAGGATCTTGGAATGAGCAGTTCTTC. V is TRBV13 and J is TRBJ2-1; TRBD1 matches 10 bases. The ends lost 5 bases at V and 7 bases at J; junction bases unmatched: 14. This CDR3 contains 17 residues. Germline lookup yields CDR1 PRHDT and CDR2 FYEKMQ (reference sequence).

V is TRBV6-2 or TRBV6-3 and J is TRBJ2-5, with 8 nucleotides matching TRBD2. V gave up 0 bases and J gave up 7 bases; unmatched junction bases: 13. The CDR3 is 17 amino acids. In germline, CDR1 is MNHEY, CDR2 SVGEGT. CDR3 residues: CASSYSIGGDPRGTQYF. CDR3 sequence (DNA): TGTGCCAGCAGTTACTCCATCGGGGGGGACCCCCGTGGGACCCAGTACTTC.

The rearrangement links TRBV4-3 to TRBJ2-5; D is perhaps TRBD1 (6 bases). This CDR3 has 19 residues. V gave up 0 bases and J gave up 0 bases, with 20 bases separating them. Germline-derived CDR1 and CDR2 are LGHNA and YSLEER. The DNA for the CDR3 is TGCGCCAGCAGCCAAGATAGACGGACAGCCAACTCAAACCAAGAGACCCAGTACTTC. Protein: CASSQDRRTANSNQETQYF.

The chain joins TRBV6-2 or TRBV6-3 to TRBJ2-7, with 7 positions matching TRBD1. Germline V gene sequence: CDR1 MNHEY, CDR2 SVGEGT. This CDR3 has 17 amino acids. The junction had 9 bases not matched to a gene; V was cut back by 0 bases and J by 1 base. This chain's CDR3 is CASSYSLTGVGSYEQYF. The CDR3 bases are TGTGCCAGCAGTTACTCCCTCACAGGGGTTGGATCCTACGAGCAGTACTTC.

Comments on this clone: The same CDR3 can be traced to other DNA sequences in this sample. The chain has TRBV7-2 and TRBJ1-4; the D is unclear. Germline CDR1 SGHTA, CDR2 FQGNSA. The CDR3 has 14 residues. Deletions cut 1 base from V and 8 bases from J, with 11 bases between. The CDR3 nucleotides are TGTGCCAGCAGCTTAGGTCTGGGTCCAGAAAAACTGTTTTTT. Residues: CASSLGLGPEKLFF.

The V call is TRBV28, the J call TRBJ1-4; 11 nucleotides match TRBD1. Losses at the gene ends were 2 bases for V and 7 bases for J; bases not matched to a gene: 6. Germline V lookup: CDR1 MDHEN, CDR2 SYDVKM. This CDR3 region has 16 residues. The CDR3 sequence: CASSLTPGQGGEKLFF. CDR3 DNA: TGTGCCAGCAGTTTAACCCCGGGACAGGGGGGTGAAAAACTGTTTTTT.

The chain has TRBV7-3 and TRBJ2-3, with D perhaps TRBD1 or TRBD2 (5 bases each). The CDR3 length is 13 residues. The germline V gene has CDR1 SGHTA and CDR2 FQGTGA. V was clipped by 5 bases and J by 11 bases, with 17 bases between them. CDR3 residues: CASSRDPQVGQYF. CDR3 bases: TGTGCCAGCAGCCGGGACCCCCAGGTTGGGCAGTATTTT. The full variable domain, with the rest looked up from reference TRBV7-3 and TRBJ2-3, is GAGVSQTPSNKVTEKGKYVELRCDPISGHTALYWYRQSLGQGPEFLIYFQGTGAADDSGLPNDRFFAVRPEGSVSTLKIQRTERGDSAVYLCASSRDPQVGQYFGPGTRLTVL.

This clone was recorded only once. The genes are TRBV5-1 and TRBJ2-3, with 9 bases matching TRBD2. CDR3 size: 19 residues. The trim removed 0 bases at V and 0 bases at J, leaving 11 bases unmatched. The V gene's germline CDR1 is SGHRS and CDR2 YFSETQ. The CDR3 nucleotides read TGCGCCAGCAGCTTGGGTAAAGGTAGCGGGGGCTCTAGCACAGATACGCAGTATTTT. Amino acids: CASSLGKGSGGSSTDTQYF.

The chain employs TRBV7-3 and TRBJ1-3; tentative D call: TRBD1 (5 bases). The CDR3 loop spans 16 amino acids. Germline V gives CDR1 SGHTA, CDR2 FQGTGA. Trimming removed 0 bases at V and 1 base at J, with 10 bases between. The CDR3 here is CASSLTAAGSGNTIYF. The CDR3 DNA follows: TGTGCCAGCAGCTTAACGGCGGCAGGGTCTGGAAACACCATATATTTT.

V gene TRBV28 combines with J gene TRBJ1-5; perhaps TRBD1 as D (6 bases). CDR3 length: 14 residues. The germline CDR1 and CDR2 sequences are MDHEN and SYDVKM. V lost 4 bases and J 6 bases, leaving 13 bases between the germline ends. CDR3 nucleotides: TGTGCCAGCAGTTGGGGGGCTTCGATTCAGCCCCAGCATTTT. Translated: CASSWGASIQPQHF.

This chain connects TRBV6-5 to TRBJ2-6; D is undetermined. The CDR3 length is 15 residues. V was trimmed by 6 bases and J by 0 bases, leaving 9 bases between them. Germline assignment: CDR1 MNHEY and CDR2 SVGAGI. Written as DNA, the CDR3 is TGTGCCAGCAGCCGACGGATCTCTGGGGCCAACGTCCTGACTTTC. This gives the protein CASSRRISGANVLTF.

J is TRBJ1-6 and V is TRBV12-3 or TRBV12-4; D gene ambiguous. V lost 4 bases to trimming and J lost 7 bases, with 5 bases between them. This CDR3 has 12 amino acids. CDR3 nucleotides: TGTGCCAGCAGTTCTTCCAATTCACCCCTCCACTTT. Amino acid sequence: CASSSSNSPLHF.

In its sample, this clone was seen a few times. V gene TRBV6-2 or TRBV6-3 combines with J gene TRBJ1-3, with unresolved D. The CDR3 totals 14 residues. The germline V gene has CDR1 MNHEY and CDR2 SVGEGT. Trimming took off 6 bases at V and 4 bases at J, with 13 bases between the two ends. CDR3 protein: CASSLLEWGNTIYF. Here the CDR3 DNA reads TGTGCCAGCAGCTTACTCGAGTGGGGAAACACCATATATTTT.

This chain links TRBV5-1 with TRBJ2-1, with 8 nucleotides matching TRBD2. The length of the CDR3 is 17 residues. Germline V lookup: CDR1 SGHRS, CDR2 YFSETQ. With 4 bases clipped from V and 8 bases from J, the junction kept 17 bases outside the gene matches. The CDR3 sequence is CASSTYTGTSILDEQFF. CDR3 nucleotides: TGCGCCAGCAGCACCTATACCGGGACTAGTATCTTAGATGAGCAGTTCTTC.

The CDR3 is CSASWRGLYNEQFF. The CDR3 DNA is TGCAGTGCTAGTTGGCGGGGGCTCTACAATGAGCAGTTCTTC. The gene calls are TRBV20-1 and TRBJ2-1, with a tentative D call TRBD2 (7 bases). V was cut by 3 bases and J by 3 bases, with 12 bases left in between. Germline V gene data show CDR1 as DFQATT and CDR2 as SNEGSKA (reference sequence). The CDR3 has 14 amino acids.

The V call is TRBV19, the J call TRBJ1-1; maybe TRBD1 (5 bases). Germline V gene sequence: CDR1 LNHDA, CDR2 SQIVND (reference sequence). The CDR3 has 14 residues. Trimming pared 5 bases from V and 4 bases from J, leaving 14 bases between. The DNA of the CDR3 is TGTGCCAGTAGTTTCGGGGGTTCGGCCACTGAAGCTTTCTTT. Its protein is CASSFGGSATEAFF.

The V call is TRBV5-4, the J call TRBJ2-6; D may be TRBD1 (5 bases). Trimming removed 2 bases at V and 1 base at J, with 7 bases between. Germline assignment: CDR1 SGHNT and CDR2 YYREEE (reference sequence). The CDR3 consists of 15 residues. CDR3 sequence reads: CASSFRQSGANVLTF. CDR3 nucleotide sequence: TGTGCCAGCAGCTTTAGACAGTCTGGGGCCAACGTCCTGACTTTC. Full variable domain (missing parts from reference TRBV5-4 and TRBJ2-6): ETGVTQSPTHLIKTRGQQVTLRCSSQSGHNTVSWYQQALGQGPQFIFQYYREEENGRGNFPPRFSGLQFPNYSSELNVNALELDDSALYLCASSFRQSGANVLTFGAGSRLTVL.

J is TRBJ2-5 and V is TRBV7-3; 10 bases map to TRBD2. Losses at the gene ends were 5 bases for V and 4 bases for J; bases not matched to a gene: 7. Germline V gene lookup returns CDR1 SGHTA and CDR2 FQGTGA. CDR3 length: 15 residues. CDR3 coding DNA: TGTGCCAGCAGCCAAGCGGGGGGGCCATCAGAGACCCAGTACTTC. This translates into CASSQAGGPSETQYF.

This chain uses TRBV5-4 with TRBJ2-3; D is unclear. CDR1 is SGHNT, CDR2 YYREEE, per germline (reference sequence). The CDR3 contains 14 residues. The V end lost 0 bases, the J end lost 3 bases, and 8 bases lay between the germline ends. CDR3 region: CASSLDPETDTQYF. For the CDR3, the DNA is TGTGCCAGCAGCTTGGATCCGGAGACAGATACGCAGTATTTT.

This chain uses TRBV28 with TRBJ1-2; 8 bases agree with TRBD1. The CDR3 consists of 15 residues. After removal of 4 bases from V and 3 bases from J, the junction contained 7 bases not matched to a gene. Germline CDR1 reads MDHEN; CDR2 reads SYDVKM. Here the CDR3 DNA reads TGTGCCAGCAGTTCCCCGGACAGGGCGCACTATGGCTACACCTTC. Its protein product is CASSSPDRAHYGYTF.

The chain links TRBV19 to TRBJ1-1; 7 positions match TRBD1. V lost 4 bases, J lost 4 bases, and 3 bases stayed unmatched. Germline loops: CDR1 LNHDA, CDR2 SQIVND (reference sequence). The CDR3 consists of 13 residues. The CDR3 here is CASSTGGITEAFF. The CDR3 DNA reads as TGTGCCAGTAGTACAGGGGGTATCACTGAAGCTTTCTTT.